This TCR beta chain stems from a study of shared clonotypes between healthy human individuals. Comments on this clone: The same CDR3 is also encoded by other DNA sequences in this sample.

V gave up 0 bases and J gave up 0 bases, with 7 bases separating them. The CDR3 length is 15 residues. The germline V gene has CDR1 SGHRS and CDR2 YFSETQ. Only in-frame clones appear in the TCRdb table, and some are missing; sequencing was by immunoSEQ multiplex PCR. The repertoire holds 2.5 million or so clones, with 90% to 95% as singletons. The sequence came from a man between 18 and 35 years old in good health. The chain is built from TRBV5-1 and TRBJ1-3; D not certain. The material sequenced was naive CD4+ T cells sorted from blood. Subset meaning: CD45RA+ positively selected. CDR3 loop: CASSLGQASGNTIYF. The CDR3 DNA is TGCGCCAGCAGCTTGGGGCAGGCCTCTGGAAACACCATATATTTT.